One T cell receptor (beta chain) is described in this entry. Its binding antigen is unknown. Qualities for individual bases were not recorded, and no much larger clone is one base off. These data come from a study of T cell changes during pregnancy in multiple sclerosis (dated by TCRdb to the late 2010s). Study-level background: The study looked at changes in the T cell repertoire across pregnancy in women with multiple sclerosis.

Library preparation employed the immunoSEQ multiplex PCR assay. The table was pulled from immuneACCESS by TCRdb, which kept in-frame rearrangements only. Such tables lose some clones; where checked, under half of the loss comes from unresolved V genes, and the rest has no known cause. Across this sample there are over 100,000 clones, with 90% to 95% seen only once. 1.5% to 1.9% of the sample goes to the ten largest clones. The sequence was obtained from a female donor with multiple sclerosis, enrolled in a pregnancy study. This material consisted of peripheral blood, taken in the third trimester of pregnancy.

In nucleotides, the sequence is TGTGCCAGCAGCTTAGTAAGCGGGGGGCCCAATGAGCAGTTCTTC. Translated, it gives CASSLVSGGPNEQFF. The chain couples TRBV11-3 to TRBJ2-1, and 9 bases in between align with TRBD2. CDR1 and CDR2 were assigned from the germline V gene as SGHNT and YENEEA. The CDR3 spans 15 residues, from the cysteine through the phenylalanine. CDR3 DNA is the only sequence kept; it has 45 bases, read in frame from the first base. V has 1 base trimmed and J has 6 bases trimmed; junction bases matching no gene number 4.